This T cell receptor beta chain was captured by sequencing in a study of PD-1 blockade in classical Hodgkin lymphoma. The overall study: With a 2-week interval, patients received intravenous nivolumab at 3 mg/kg. Regarding the study as a whole: Complete responders' baseline diversity resembled that of newly diagnosed patients. The study found that TCR diversity rose significantly by C4D1 in CD4+ but not CD8+ cells.

This table comes from immunoSEQ multiplex PCR, and its TCRdb copy is limited to in-frame clones, with some not included. This sample carries around 22,000 clones, 80% of them seen once, and the ten largest clones take roughly a sixth. V was clipped by 0 bases and J by 4 bases, with 18 bases between them. The CDR3 is 17 residues long. Germline V lookup: CDR1 SGHRS, CDR2 YFSETQ. Notes on this clone: What it binds is not known.

All trial patients relapsed after autologous stem cell transplantation. The rearrangement joins TRBV5-1 to TRBJ2-3; D is possibly TRBD2 (6 bases). The input for sequencing was peripheral blood mononuclear cells (PBMCs), taken before the second cycle of nivolumab. The clonotype originates from a human donor with classical Hodgkin lymphoma. The CDR3 loop is CASSLESPGAGADTQYF. The CDR3 coding sequence is TGCGCCAGCAGCTTGGAGTCTCCGGGAGCGGGCGCAGATACGCAGTATTTT. The variable domain in full, completed from reference TRBV5-1 and TRBJ2-3, reads KAGVTQTPRYLIKTRGQQVTLSCSPISGHRSVSWYQQTPGQGLQFLFEYFSETQRNKGNFPGRFSGRQFSNSRSEMNVSTLELGDSALYLCASSLESPGAGADTQYFGPGTRLTVL.